This T cell receptor (beta chain) emerged from a study of blood T cells in healthy people across ages. Study results and limitations: Diversity was higher, and naive CD4+ cells more numerous, in long-lived donors than in aged donors.

Looked up from germline, CDR1 is LGHNA and CDR2 is YNFKEQ. The CDR3 totals 16 residues. Losses at the gene ends were 4 bases for V and 0 bases for J; bases not matched to a gene: 9. Sample-barcoded 5' priming and a J-beta primer mix drove a second PCR of roughly 7 to 11 cycles. All samples gave at least 2.5 million CDR3-containing paired-end reads. TCRdb re-called the 5' RACE reads through MiXCR, storing one row per CDR3 protein. The sample carries 1,500,000 or so distinct CDR3 sequences, 42% recorded once. Every participating donor contributed 8.5 to 10 milliliters of peripheral blood through a draw. The extraction recovered at least 6 micrograms of total RNA per sample. This clonotype was recorded a few times. Its antigen is unknown.

The sequence derives from a woman under 30 in good health. The J gene is TRBJ2-7, the V gene TRBV4-2, with 7 bases that match TRBD2. Sequencing used blood. The CDR3 nucleotides read TGTGCCAGCAGCCGAACTATGGCGGGAGACTCCTACGAGCAGTACTTC. Translated, it gives CASSRTMAGDSYEQYF.